These T cell receptor beta chains were read from a single sample in a study of TIL therapy for anti-PD-1-resistant metastatic lung cancer. Sequencing was performed with immunoSEQ multiplex PCR; in TCRdb, only in-frame clones are kept and a portion is missing. The sample has 20,000 to 25,000 clones, under 80% seen once. The material was blood, obtained at baseline. The receptors originated from a person aged 25-85 years with non-small cell lung cancer. Both conserved end residues are part of each CDR3.

V | CDR3
TRBV7-2 | CASSSGSVLNTGELFF
TRBV6-5 | CASSFSGLAGVYEQYF
TRBV5-6 | CASSDPQGNTEAFF
TRBV15 | CATSSGGLDSYGYTF
TRBV11-2 | CASSFAPAYEQYF
TRBV27 | CASSLLSGVKEKLFF
TRBV7-9 | CASNLGGSYNEQFF